Listed below are T cell receptor beta chains from one sample, sequenced in a study of T-cell memory formation after mild COVID-19. TCRdb analysed the 5' RACE reads with MiXCR anew, one entry per CDR3 protein. The repertoire holds fewer than 550,000 distinct CDR3 sequences, with about 19% as singletons. What was sequenced was PBMCs or a T cell subset sorted from them (not recorded which). The receptors originated from an adult woman who had mild COVID-19 (a few samples of this study predate the infection). Cell type and time point are not known. The CDR3 runs from the conserved cysteine through the conserved F or W. Fields, in order: D gene, V gene, clone size, CDR3 protein. The D gene is left open where the match is weak. The size entry is marked missing in some rows and otherwise reads once, few, many or a size class.

>-|TRBV27|few
CASSYGGSGNTIYF
>-|TRBV5-8|-
CASSLMRQSTDTQYF
>TRBD1|TRBV7-2|-
CASSAGQMNTEAFF
>-|TRBV20-1|few
CSARAGVGTDTQYF
>-|TRBV29-1|few
CSVRFRSSYEQYF
>TRBD2|TRBV5-1|-
CASSSVIAGTDTQYF
>-|TRBV7-2|few
CATRRDLNTEAFF
>TRBD1|TRBV29-1|few
CSERTGGGATF
>TRBD1|TRBV5-1|few
CASSPRTGVYNEQFF
>-|TRBV9|few
CASSVSLAREDTGELFF
>TRBD2|TRBV19|-
CASSMPSGSVAGELFF
>-|TRBV14|few
CASSQDFDTTPRTQYF
>-|TRBV6-5|-
CASRLDSNYGYTF
>TRBD1|TRBV27|-
CASAVRGRPEAFF
>-|TRBV4-3|few
CASSQDSGPTNEKLFF
>TRBD1|TRBV12-3/TRBV12-4|few
CASSPPWTGGVYEQYF
>-|TRBV18|few
CASSLTMDSREGLFF
>-|TRBV28|few
CASSHPSTDTQYF
>-|TRBV30|-
CAWSFGFQETQYF
>-|TRBV20-1|few
CSARDEENSYNEQFF
>-|TRBV20-1|few
CSAREEGSANYGYTF
>-|TRBV5-4|-
CASSFRGTTGNEQFF
>-|TRBV4-1|few
CASSQVIGEGRYSPLHF
>-|TRBV7-2|once
CASSLDRGVGTEAFF
>TRBD2|TRBV7-8|few
CASSLGPSGRSTDTQYF
>-|TRBV5-1|many
CASSETGSSYNEQFF
>-|TRBV24-1|-
CATSDPLTADTQYF
>TRBD1|TRBV19|few
CASSPGTGRINQPQHF
>-|TRBV11-3|few
CASNPIPTDGYTF
>-|TRBV12-3/TRBV12-4|few
CASSMHKETQYF
>-|TRBV20-1|few
CSARAAVTGELFF
>TRBD1|TRBV6-2/TRBV6-3|-
CASSRQGATYEQYF
>TRBD1|TRBV23-1|-
CASSPIRDSLLLWPQHF
>TRBD2|TRBV20-1|few
CSARGLAVYNEQFF
>-|TRBV7-8|-
CASSLARGFFGNTIYF
>-|TRBV28|few
CASSTNPNSGANVLTF
>-|TRBV29-1|few
CSVRTGDNEQFF
>TRBD2|TRBV7-3|-
CASSLSAGGTYEQYF
>TRBD2|TRBV7-2|-
CASSSRGSGRGTDTQYF
>-|TRBV9|few
CASSVTPANNEQFF
>-|TRBV6-5|few
CASSYKSGDTEAFF
>-|TRBV4-1|few
CASSQGGEEQYF
>-|TRBV5-5|few
CASSLFINQPQHF
>-|TRBV12-3/TRBV12-4|once
CASSPPRFRNYGYTF
>TRBD2|TRBV2|few
CASSVDSGGSYNEQFF
>-|TRBV24-1|few
CATSDPHQADTQYF
>TRBD1|TRBV24-1|few
CATSAQGSLTGELFF
>-|TRBV9|-
CASSVEGGAYEQYF
>TRBD2|TRBV20-1|-
CSARDPGGFPRPPKETQYF
>-|TRBV4-2|-
CASSQELPQELGPGEQYF
>TRBD2|TRBV5-1|few
CASSKGLAGARWEETQYF
>-|TRBV5-6|-
CASSLGREPPEAFF
>-|TRBV15|few
CATSRDYRGMNTDTQYF
>TRBD1|TRBV6-5|-
CASRSAGGFGYTF
>TRBD1|TRBV29-1|few
CSAVTGAVDTQYF